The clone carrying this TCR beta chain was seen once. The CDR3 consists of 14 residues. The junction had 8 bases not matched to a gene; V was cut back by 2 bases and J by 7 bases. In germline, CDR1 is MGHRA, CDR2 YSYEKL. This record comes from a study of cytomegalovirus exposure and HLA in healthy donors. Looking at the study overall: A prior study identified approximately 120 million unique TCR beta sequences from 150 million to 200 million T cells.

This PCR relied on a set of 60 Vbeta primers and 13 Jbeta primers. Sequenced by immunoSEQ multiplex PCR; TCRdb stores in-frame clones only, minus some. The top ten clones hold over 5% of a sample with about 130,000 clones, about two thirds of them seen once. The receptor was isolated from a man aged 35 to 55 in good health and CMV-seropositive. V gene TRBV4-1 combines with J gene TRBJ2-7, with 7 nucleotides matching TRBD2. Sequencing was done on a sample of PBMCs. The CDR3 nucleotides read TGCGCCAGCAGCCAACTAGCGGAGCATTGGGAGCAGTACTTC. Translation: CASSQLAEHWEQYF.